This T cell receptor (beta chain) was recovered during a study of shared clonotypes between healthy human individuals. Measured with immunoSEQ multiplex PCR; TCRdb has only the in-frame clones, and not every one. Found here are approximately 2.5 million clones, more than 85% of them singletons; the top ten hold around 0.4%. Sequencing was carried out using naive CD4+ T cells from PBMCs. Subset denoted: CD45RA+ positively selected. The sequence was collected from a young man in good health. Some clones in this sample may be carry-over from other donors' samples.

The CDR3 protein is CATGPMKGTDTQYF. The CDR3 coding sequence is TGTGCCACGGGCCCAATGAAGGGGACAGATACGCAGTATTTT. The chain links TRBV15 to TRBJ2-3; possible D gene TRBD1, 5 bases. The CDR3 length is 14 residues. V dropped 9 bases and J dropped 3 bases, with 16 bases sitting between them. Looked up from germline, CDR1 is LNHNV and CDR2 is YYDKDF (reference sequence).